This T cell receptor (beta chain) was retrieved from a study of siplizumab effects on memory and regulatory T cells. Looking at the study overall: Run as pairs, the mixed lymphocyte reactions received siplizumab at approximately 1 ug/mL or no drug.

General study results and limits: Siplizumab significantly reduced alloreactive sequences traceable to unstimulated CD4+ memory cells. The Treg-derived share of mappable alloreactive CD4+ clones averaged roughly 70% with siplizumab and 25% to 30% in controls.

This clone is a singleton in its sample. Its antigen remains unidentified. Germline V gene lookup returns CDR1 SEHNR and CDR2 FQNEAQ (reference sequence). CDR3 length: 16 amino acids. A roughly six-day coculture at 37°C was performed with the mixed lymphocyte reaction cells. Some 100,000 TCR templates were measured in each sample. The assay was immunoSEQ multiplex PCR, and TCRdb's table has in-frame clones only and misses some. The sample carries almost 20,000 clones, around 40% recorded once. The chain has TRBV7-9 and TRBJ2-5, with a possible D match to TRBD2 (6 bases). The DNA end is more similar to TRBJ2-7, so the J call may be wrong. What was sequenced was CFSE-low (dividing) CD4+ T cells sorted from an allogeneic mixed lymphocyte reaction. The origin of this receptor is a human donor in good health; the cells came from an allogeneic mixed lymphocyte reaction. Some clones in this sample may be carry-over from other donors' samples. This CDR3 is CASSSIRDSHLYEQYF. The CDR3 bases are TGTGCCAGCAGCTCAATACGGGACTCTCATCTCTACGAGCAGTACTTC.